The TCR beta chain described here comes from a study of shared clonotypes between healthy human individuals. The wider study: The plates for each donor numbered three CD4 naive, three CD4 memory, two CD8 naive and one CD8 memory. General study findings and limits: Sharing across four donors was highest in naive CD4 (approximately 5%) and lowest in memory CD8 (0.4%).

In the original workflow: ImmunoSEQ supplied junction-only sequences lacking quality scores, so filtering was different. The table came from immunoSEQ multiplex PCR; TCRdb's copy has only in-frame clones and leaves some out. Clone size and V and J calls were adopted from that table, with D and trimming inferred from the DNA. The sample gives more than 2 million clones, over 85% of which show up once; under 0.15% is in the top ten. In the case of this clone: The antigen is not known.

V dropped 0 bases and J dropped 1 base, with 3 bases sitting between them. The germline CDR1 and CDR2 sequences are SGHAT and FQNNGV. The CDR3 runs to 13 residues. V and J are TRBV11-2 and TRBJ1-1; D is ambiguous. The sequence derives from a man younger than 35 in good health. Input material: naive CD4+ T cells sorted from blood. Subset denoted: CD45RA+ positively selected. The CDR3 loop is CASSLERNTEAFF. The CDR3 nucleotides are TGTGCCAGCAGCTTAGAGAGGAACACTGAAGCTTTCTTT. The full variable domain, its missing parts supplied by reference TRBV11-2 and TRBJ1-1, is EAGVAQSPRYKIIEKRQSVAFWCNPISGHATLYWYQQILGQGPKLLIQFQNNGVVDDSQLPKDRFSAERLKGVDSTLKIQPAKLEDSAVYLCASSLERNTEAFFGQGTRLTVV.